This T cell receptor beta chain was profiled in a study of vaccination and CD4 T cells after COVID-19. A single record per CDR3 protein comes from TCRdb applying MiXCR to the PCR reads. The repertoire has about 21,000 distinct CDR3 sequences, more than 45% of them found once; the top ten carry over 0.75%. This clonotype was counted only a few times. The germline V gene has CDR1 DFQATT and CDR2 SNEGSKA (reference sequence). The CDR3 consists of 14 residues. Losses at the gene ends were 6 bases for V and 3 bases for J; bases not matched to a gene: 4. The source of this sequence is a human donor who had recovered from COVID-19. Sequenced material: CD4+ T cells from blood, taken before SARS-CoV-2 vaccination. V gene TRBV20-1 combines with J gene TRBJ2-2; TRBD1 agrees at 10 bases. CDR3 DNA sequence: TGCAGTGCCACAGGGACAGGGGACACCGGGGAGCTGTTTTTT. It encodes CSATGTGDTGELFF.